The clone carrying this T cell receptor beta chain was recorded many times. Antigen: not known. Researchers amplified the TCR beta CDR3 regions from RNA transcripts. During a first-round RT-PCR of the TCR CDR3, the HTBI primer set was used. TCRdb reanalysed the multiplex PCR reads using MiXCR and keeps one entry per CDR3 protein. The sample includes around 520,000 distinct CDR3 sequences, about 14% of them seen just once. The record originates from a study of T cells in Graves' hyperthyroidism and ophthalmopathy. Study-level results: Researchers report that a 13 V-J model separated ophthalmopathy from stable hyperthyroidism. Among thyroid clonotypes expanded above 0.001, most also appeared in blood. The model made its ophthalmopathy prediction, and onset followed a median around 6.5 months later.

The TCR was taken from a woman aged 35 to 49 with Graves' hyperthyroidism. The sequencing sample was made of blood.

The CDR3 bases are TGTGCCCAAACTACTTCTAGGGGCTACAATGAGCAGTTCTTC. Its protein product is CAQTTSRGYNEQFF. The chain has TRBV30 and TRBJ2-1; possible D gene TRBD1, 5 bases. The CDR3 consists of 14 residues. Germline assignment: CDR1 GTSNPN and CDR2 SVGIG (reference sequence). V was shortened by 8 bases and J by 3 bases, with 17 bases between the two germline ends.